What follows describes a single T cell receptor beta chain. Its antigen remains unknown. This sample is part of a study of cytomegalovirus exposure and HLA in healthy donors. CDR3 length: 17 residues. The trim removed 1 base at V and 2 bases at J, leaving 8 bases unmatched. CDR1 is SGHVS and CDR2 is FNYEAQ in the germline V gene. Study-wide results and limits: The study recorded 150 to 200 TCR beta chains that were cytomegalovirus-associated. Most sequenced TCRs were rare (though some public TCRs occurred in many donors). CMV serostatus stood as the only immune exposure information on hand. At a 0.05 false discovery rate, a later analysis found around 15,000 TCR beta sequences to be associated with HLA alleles.

PCR amplification relied on 60 Vbeta primers (plus 13 Jbeta primers). Some clones are missing from TCRdb's copy, which holds only in-frame ones; the method was immunoSEQ multiplex PCR. The sample holds approximately 150,000 clones, around 75% seen once. The sequence came from a man between 60 and 70 years old in good health and CMV-seronegative. V usage is TRBV7-6 and J usage is TRBJ2-5; TRBD1 matches at 9 bases. Specimen: PBMCs. This chain's CDR3 is CASSLGPGQGRQETQYF. The CDR3 DNA reads as TGTGCCAGCAGCTTAGGTCCAGGACAGGGGAGGCAAGAGACCCAGTACTTC.